This T cell receptor beta chain was sequenced for a study of neurological immune-mediated disorders. Time point defined: longitudinal time-point 3. This clonotype was recorded many times. Synthesis of cDNA used 5'RACE (with 10-nucleotide random UMIs). TCRdb fed the 5' RACE reads into MiXCR, producing one record per CDR3 protein. The sample consists of roughly 45,000 distinct CDR3 sequences, roughly 12% of them appearing once. The trim removed 11 bases at V and 2 bases at J, leaving 13 bases unmatched. CDR1 is ENHRY, CDR2 SYGVKD, per germline. The CDR3 length is 16 residues. The receptor was derived from a man aged 25-40 years in good health. V is TRBV10-3 and J is TRBJ2-3, with TRBD2 identical over 10 bases. What was sequenced was PBMCs. The CDR3 DNA follows: TGTGCCTCCCAACCCTTAGCGGGAGGATACACAGATACGCAGTATTTT. Translation: CASQPLAGGYTDTQYF.